This TCR beta chain came from a study of T cell responses to AZD1222 COVID-19 vaccine. Notes on this clone: As yet, its antigen is unknown.

TCRdb's copy holds only in-frame clones and misses some; the assay was immunoSEQ multiplex PCR. The data contain about 190,000 clones, around 87% of them seen just once; the ten biggest clones take up about 2.5%. Findings and caveats of the study: Seropositive AZD1222 recipients at baseline numbered only six or seven.

The CDR3 sequence is 15 residues long. Germline CDR1 is MGHRA and CDR2 is YSYEKL. The ends were cut back, 4 bases at V and 0 bases at J, with 13 bases in the middle. The chain joins TRBV4-1 to TRBJ2-7; tentatively, D is TRBD1 (5 bases). Sample: peripheral blood, taken on day 0 of MenACWY control vaccination. The sequence came from an adult in good health. CDR3 amino acids: CASSPLQASSYEQYF. As DNA, the CDR3 is TGCGCCAGCAGCCCCTTACAGGCCAGCTCCTACGAGCAGTACTTC.